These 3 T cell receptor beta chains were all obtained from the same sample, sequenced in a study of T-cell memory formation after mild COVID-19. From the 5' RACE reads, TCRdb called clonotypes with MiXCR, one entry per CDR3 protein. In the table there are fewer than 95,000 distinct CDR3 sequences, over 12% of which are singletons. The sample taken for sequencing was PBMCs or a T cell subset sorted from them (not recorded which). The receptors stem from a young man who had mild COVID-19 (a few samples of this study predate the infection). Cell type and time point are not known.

The CDR3 loop is CASSQDWGDYEQYV. In DNA, the CDR3 is TGCGCCAGCAGCCAAGATTGGGGGGACTACGAGCAGTACGTC. The V call is TRBV4-3, the J call TRBJ2-7; possible D gene TRBD2, 6 bases. Germline V gene sequence: CDR1 LGHNA, CDR2 YSLEER. CDR3 length equals 14 residues. The V gene lost 0 bases and the J gene lost 3 bases, with 9 bases spanning the gap.

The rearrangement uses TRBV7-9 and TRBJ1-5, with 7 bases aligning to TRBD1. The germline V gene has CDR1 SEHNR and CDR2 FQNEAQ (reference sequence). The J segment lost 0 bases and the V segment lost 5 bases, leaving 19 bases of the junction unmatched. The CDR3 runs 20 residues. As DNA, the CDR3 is TGTGCCAGCAGCAACGTCTCGGGATGGGGACAGCGATATAGCAATCAGCCCCAGCATTTT. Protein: CASSNVSGWGQRYSNQPQHF.

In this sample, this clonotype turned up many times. CDR3 region: CASSPPGVDNGYTF. The DNA for the CDR3 is TGTGCCAGCAGCCCCCCCGGCGTGGACAATGGCTACACCTTC. This sequence joins TRBV7-2 and TRBJ1-2, with D perhaps matching TRBD1 (5 bases). From germline, CDR1 is SGHTA and CDR2 FQGNSA. The CDR3 runs to 14 residues. Trimming stripped 5 bases from V and 6 bases from J, with 16 bases between.